This is a list of T cell receptor beta chains from one sample in a study of OX40 agonist ivuxolimab in advanced cancers. TCRdb's table, derived via immunoSEQ multiplex PCR, lists solely in-frame clones and lacks some. The table shows about 60,000 clones, with approximately 86% occurring only once. Sequenced here: CD4+ or CD8+ T cells sorted from blood, sampled in a trial of the OX40 agonist ivuxolimab. The receptors here all came from an adult with an advanced solid tumor such as melanoma, head and neck, liver or kidney cancer. CDR3s include the opening cysteine and the closing phenylalanine or tryptophan. D genes are given only for firm matches. A clone size is listed for some rows: how often the clone was seen (once, few, many), or a class if it is expanded.

j_call | v_call | cdr3_length | clone_size | d_call | cdr3_nt | cdr3_aa
TRBJ1-5 | TRBV5-6 | 14 | . | . | TGTGCCAGCAGCTTGAGAGCGAACAATCAGCCCCAGCATTTT | CASSLRANNQPQHF
TRBJ2-3 | TRBV7-2 | 16 | . | . | TGTGCCAGCAGCTCCCGCGGGACGGAAAGCACAGATACGCAGTATTTT | CASSSRGTESTDTQYF
TRBJ1-1 | TRBV7-3 | 13 | . | . | TGTGCCAGCAGCTTAGTTCGGAACACTGAAGCTTTCTTT | CASSLVRNTEAFF
TRBJ2-7 | TRBV11-2 | 11 | . | . | TGTGCCAGCAGCTCCTTCCACGAGCAGTACTTC | CASSSFHEQYF
TRBJ2-6 | TRBV19 | 15 | . | . | TGTGCCAGTAGTATACGAGGCTCTGGGGCCAACGTCCTGACTTTC | CASSIRGSGANVLTF
TRBJ1-4 | TRBV28 | 15 | . | . | TGTGCCAGCAGTTTAAGGAGGAGTACTAATGAAAAACTGTTTTTT | CASSLRRSTNEKLFF
TRBJ2-3 | TRBV6-4 | 15 | . | . | TGTGCCAGCAGTGAGGGGATCAGAAACACAGATACGCAGTATTTT | CASSEGIRNTDTQYF
TRBJ1-1 | TRBV30 | 17 | . | TRBD1 | TGTGCCTGGATTATCATGAAGACAGGGTCTATGAACACTGAAGCTTTCTTT | CAWIIMKTGSMNTEAFF
TRBJ2-1 | TRBV18 | 16 | medium-sized | TRBD2 | TGTGCCAGCTCACCACCGGGGAGGGGTCGGTCTGGTGAGCAGTTCTTC | CASSPPGRGRSGEQFF
TRBJ2-7 | TRBV7-8 | 13 | . | . | TGTGCCAGCAGCCCTGTCGGGGCCAACGAGCAGTACTTC | CASSPVGANEQYF
TRBJ2-2 | TRBV11-2 | 13 | once | . | TGTGCCAGCAGCTTATTGGTAGCCGGGGAGCTGTTTTTT | CASSLLVAGELFF
TRBJ1-5 | TRBV2 | 14 | . | . | TGTGCCAGCAGTGCAGGGGCGAGCAATCAGCCCCAGCATTTT | CASSAGASNQPQHF
TRBJ2-7 | TRBV6-5 | 15 | . | . | TGTGCCAGCAGCGTGGGGGGTCGGGGGAGTCGCGAGCAGTACTTC | CASSVGGRGSREQYF
TRBJ2-1 | TRBV27 | 15 | . | TRBD2 | TGTGCCAGCAGTTTAAAGCTAGCGGGAGTATCTGAGCAGTTCTTC | CASSLKLAGVSEQFF
TRBJ2-7 | TRBV6-5 | 14 | . | . | TGTGCCAGCAGTTACAGGGGAAGGTACTACGAGCAGTACTTC | CASSYRGRYYEQYF
TRBJ2-7 | TRBV9 | 16 | . | TRBD2 | TGTGCCAGCAGCGTACCCCTAGCGGGAGTTCGGTACGAGCAGTACTTC | CASSVPLAGVRYEQYF
TRBJ2-1 | TRBV11-2 | 17 | . | . | TGTGCCAGCAGCCAATCTTACAGGGGGGGATCCTACAATGAGCAGTTCTTC | CASSQSYRGGSYNEQFF
TRBJ2-1 | TRBV18 | 15 | . | TRBD2 | TGTGCCAGCTCACCACAGACTAGCGGTTCCAATGAGCAGTTCTTC | CASSPQTSGSNEQFF
TRBJ1-5 | TRBV7-9 | 14 | . | TRBD1 | TGTGCCAGCAGCACAGGACAGGGGAATCAGCCCCAGCATTTT | CASSTGQGNQPQHF
TRBJ2-1 | TRBV4-2 | 15 | . | . | TGTGCCAGCAGCCAATCGGAGGACTCCTACAATGAGCAGTTCTTC | CASSQSEDSYNEQFF
TRBJ2-3 | TRBV7-9 | 16 | . | . | TGTGCCAGCAGCTTAGGGGGCGGGGATAGCACAGATACGCAGTATTTT | CASSLGGGDSTDTQYF
TRBJ1-2 | TRBV5-4 | 14 | . | TRBD1 | TGTGCCAGCAACCAGGACAGGGGAGGCTATGGCTACACCTTC | CASNQDRGGYGYTF
TRBJ2-5 | TRBV10-3 | 14 | . | . | TGTGCCATCAGTGAGAGTACCGTTCAAGAGACCCAGTACTTC | CAISESTVQETQYF
TRBJ2-1 | TRBV9 | 15 | . | TRBD1 | TGTGCCAGCAGCGTAGCTACAGGGGGAAACAATGAGCAGTTCTTC | CASSVATGGNNEQFF
TRBJ2-5 | TRBV7-7 | 12 | few | TRBD2 | TGTGCTAGCGGGGAGGGGTCAGGGACCCAGTACTTC | CASGEGSGTQYF
TRBJ2-2 | TRBV7-9 | 14 | . | . | TGTGCCAGCAGCCAGAGGGGAAACACCGGGGAGCTGTTTTTT | CASSQRGNTGELFF
TRBJ1-1 | TRBV5-6 | 14 | . | TRBD1 | TGTGCCAGCAGTCGCAGGGGGCGCTTTACTGAAGCTTTCTTT | CASSRRGRFTEAFF
TRBJ1-2 | TRBV6-1 | 15 | . | TRBD1 | TGTGCCAGCAACTACAGGGGGCAGGGGAACTATGGCTACACCTTC | CASNYRGQGNYGYTF
TRBJ1-2 | TRBV29-1 | 11 | . | . | TGCAGCGTTGAAATGAACTATGGCTACACCTTC | CSVEMNYGYTF
TRBJ2-7 | TRBV5-5 | 15 | few | . | TGTGCCAGCAGCTTGAGGGACACGGTAACCTACGAGCAGTACTTC | CASSLRDTVTYEQYF
TRBJ2-7 | TRBV19 | 14 | . | TRBD2 | TGTGCCAGTAGCCTCGGGACTACCCGCAACGAGCAGTACTTC | CASSLGTTRNEQYF
TRBJ2-1 | TRBV11-2 | 13 | few | . | TGTGCCAGCACTGAAGCTTTTTACAATGAGCAGTTCTTC | CASTEAFYNEQFF
TRBJ1-2 | TRBV7-9 | 13 | . | TRBD1 | TGTGCCAGCAGCCGGGGACAGGGGTATGGCTACACCTTC | CASSRGQGYGYTF
TRBJ1-5 | TRBV7-9 | 15 | . | . | TGTGCCAGCAGCTTCTCTGGGAATAGCAATCAGCCCCAGCATTTT | CASSFSGNSNQPQHF
TRBJ1-2 | TRBV29-1 | 15 | . | TRBD1 | TGCAGCGTTGAAGATAAGGGACAGGGTGGGTATGGCTACACCTTC | CSVEDKGQGGYGYTF
TRBJ2-5 | TRBV6-4 | 15 | . | TRBD2 | TGTGCCAGCAGCGAACCGGGACTACCCTGTGGGACCCAGTACTTC | CASSEPGLPCGTQYF
TRBJ2-5 | TRBV7-2 | 13 | . | . | TGTGCCAGCAGCTCGGGGCGGGGAGAGACCCAGTACTTC | CASSSGRGETQYF
TRBJ2-7 | TRBV5-4 | 13 | . | TRBD1 | TGTGCCAGCAGCTTGGACAGGGGGGACGAGCAGTACTTC | CASSLDRGDEQYF
TRBJ2-2 | TRBV6-1 | 15 | . | TRBD1 | TGTGCCAGCAGTCAATGGACAGGGGCGGCCGGGGAGCTGTTTTTT | CASSQWTGAAGELFF
TRBJ2-6 | TRBV10-1 | 15 | . | TRBD1 | TGCGCCAGCAGTCCCACAGGGGCTGGGGCCAACGTCCTGACTTTC | CASSPTGAGANVLTF
TRBJ1-4 | TRBV28 | 15 | few | . | TGTGCCAGCAGTTCCTCATTGGGGGCGCGGGAAAAACTGTTTTTT | CASSSSLGAREKLFF
TRBJ2-7 | TRBV7-9 | 14 | . | TRBD1 | TGTGCCAGCAGCTTTCGGCTAGGGGGCGGCGAGCAGTACTTC | CASSFRLGGGEQYF
TRBJ1-5 | TRBV18 | 15 | . | . | TGTGCCAGCTCACCACAGGCAGGGAGCAATCAGCCCCAGCATTTT | CASSPQAGSNQPQHF
TRBJ2-2 | TRBV7-6 | 16 | . | . | TGTGCCAGCAGCTTAAGTTGGACAGTGAACACCGGGGAGCTGTTTTTT | CASSLSWTVNTGELFF
TRBJ1-5 | TRBV27 | 14 | once | . | TGTGCCAGCAGTTTTTCCGGACAGTATCAGCCCCAGCATTTT | CASSFSGQYQPQHF
TRBJ2-2 | TRBV27 | 17 | . | . | TGTGCCAGCAGTTCCCCCCTGCGTCAGCGTTTGGGCGGGGAGCTGTTTTTT | CASSSPLRQRLGGELFF
TRBJ2-1 | TRBV7-4 | 13 | . | . | TGTGCCAGCAGCTTAGCGACTCACAATGAGCAGTTCTTC | CASSLATHNEQFF
TRBJ2-5 | TRBV29-1 | 12 | . | TRBD1 | TGCAGCGCCCGGACAGGGATGGAGACCCAGTACTTC | CSARTGMETQYF
TRBJ2-3 | TRBV6-4 | 15 | . | . | TGTGCCACCAGGGGAACAGCGGTGGGCACAGATACGCAGTATTTT | CATRGTAVGTDTQYF
TRBJ2-7 | TRBV19 | 16 | . | TRBD1 | TGTGCCAGTACTTCGTCCGGGACAGGGGGCAGATACGAGCAGTACTTC | CASTSSGTGGRYEQYF
TRBJ2-1 | TRBV6-6 | 12 | . | . | TGTGCCAGCAAAAGCTCCTACAATGAGCAGTTCTTC | CASKSSYNEQFF
TRBJ2-1 | TRBV28 | 12 | few | . | TGTGCCAGCAGTTTAAAGTCGTCGAGGCAGTTCTTC | CASSLKSSRQFF
TRBJ2-1 | TRBV28 | 15 | . | . | TGTGCCAGCAGTCCTCGGGACATGACTTTTAATGAGCAGTTCTTC | CASSPRDMTFNEQFF
TRBJ1-1 | TRBV10-1 | 14 | . | . | TGCGCCAGCAGTGAGTCCTCCGTCGACGGGGAAGCTTTCTTT | CASSESSVDGEAFF